The next 29 T cell receptor beta chains were all read from a single sample in a study of blood T cell repertoires in COVID-19. The protocol was immunoSEQ multiplex PCR, while the TCRdb copy is restricted to in-frame clones and leaves out a portion. Among some 260,000 clones, approximately 89% were seen once, and the ten largest hold just under 6.5%. The sample was peripheral blood. These receptors were taken from a woman aged 25 to 45 with COVID-19, enrolled during active disease.

The chain combines TRBV3-1 (or the pseudogene TRBV3-2) with TRBJ2-5, with D perhaps TRBD2 (6 bases). The CDR3 is 21 amino acids. Germline V gene lookup returns CDR1 LGHDT and CDR2 YNNKEL (reference sequence). Trimming stripped 1 base from V and 0 bases from J, with 27 bases between. CDR3 nucleotide sequence: TGTGCCAGCAGCCAAGGAGCCTCAAGGAGGGGACCACCAAGGTACCAAGAGACCCAGTACTTC. Amino acid sequence: CASSQGASRRGPPRYQETQYF.

The rearrangement links TRBV7-9 to TRBJ1-2, with TRBD1 matching over 7 bases. Germline CDR1 SEHNR, CDR2 FQNEAQ (reference sequence). This CDR3 spans 15 amino acids. The trim removed 7 bases at V and 2 bases at J, leaving 10 bases unmatched. CDR3 sequence reads: CASITTGTANYGYTF. The CDR3 bases are TGTGCCAGCATTACCACCGGGACAGCAAACTATGGCTACACCTTC.

V usage is TRBV7-9 and J usage is TRBJ2-1; D remains ambiguous. The CDR3 spans 16 residues. V was trimmed by 5 bases and J by 5 bases, leaving 19 bases between them. The germline V gene encodes CDR1 SEHNR and CDR2 FQNEAQ (reference sequence). Here the CDR3 DNA reads TGTGCCAGCAGCCCTTTTATGGGCACCCCAAACAATGAGCAGTTCTTC. Translation: CASSPFMGTPNNEQFF.

The V call is TRBV10-3, the J call TRBJ1-5; D gene ambiguous. This CDR3 spans 16 amino acids. Germline values: CDR1 ENHRY, CDR2 SYGVKD. The V end was cut by 0 bases, the J end by 0 bases, with 9 bases between. The CDR3 here is CAISESITYSNQPQHF. CDR3 nucleotides: TGTGCCATCAGTGAGTCGATCACTTATAGCAATCAGCCCCAGCATTTT.

V is TRBV11-3 and J is TRBJ2-5; D uncertain. CDR1 and CDR2 (germline): SGHNT, YENEEA. V was clipped by 1 base and J by 4 bases, with 10 bases between them. The CDR3 is 14 amino acids. The CDR3 is CASSLGADRETQYF. The CDR3 DNA reads as TGTGCCAGCAGCTTAGGGGCAGATCGAGAGACCCAGTACTTC.

This chain connects TRBV27 to TRBJ1-3; D is unresolved. CDR1 MNHEY and CDR2 SMNVEV come from the germline V gene (reference sequence). V dropped 3 bases and J dropped 4 bases, with 7 bases sitting between them. The length of the CDR3 is 13 residues. The CDR3 region is CASSFGAGNTIYF. As DNA, the CDR3 is TGTGCCAGCAGTTTTGGAGCCGGAAACACCATATATTTT.

V and J are TRBV19 and TRBJ1-2; D may be TRBD1 (5 bases). The CDR3 contains 13 residues. Germline V gene data show CDR1 as LNHDA and CDR2 as SQIVND (reference sequence). V lost 7 bases to trimming and J lost 3 bases, with 12 bases between them. The CDR3 region is CASKMGPDYGYTF. CDR3 nucleotides: TGTGCCAGTAAAATGGGGCCTGACTATGGCTACACCTTC.

The chain has TRBV9 and TRBJ2-1, with TRBD1 identical over 9 bases. The CDR3 loop spans 15 amino acids. Trimming at V came to 2 bases and at J to 6 bases, leaving 6 bases not matched to a gene. Germline V gives CDR1 SGDLS, CDR2 YYNGEE. The CDR3 loop reads CASSVVGTGINEQFF. DNA of the CDR3: TGTGCCAGCAGCGTTGTAGGGACAGGGATCAATGAGCAGTTCTTC.

The J gene is TRBJ2-5, the V gene TRBV5-6; 7 positions agree with TRBD1. V lost 3 bases, J lost 3 bases, and 5 bases stayed unmatched. Germline CDR1 reads SGHDT; CDR2 reads YYEEEE. The CDR3 extends over 14 amino acids. CDR3 DNA: TGTGCCAGCAGCTCGCCCGGGACAGAAGAGACCCAGTACTTC. Its protein product is CASSSPGTEETQYF. The full variable domain, with the rest looked up from reference TRBV5-6 and TRBJ2-5, is DAGVTQSPTHLIKTRGQQVTLRCSPKSGHDTVSWYQQALGQGPQFIFQYYEEEERQRGNFPDRFSGHQFPNYSSELNVNALLLGDSALYLCASSSPGTEETQYFGPGTRLLVL.

The chain has TRBV14 and TRBJ2-5; possible D gene TRBD2, 5 bases. The CDR3 sequence is 14 residues long. V was shortened by 3 bases and J by 7 bases, with 15 bases between the two germline ends. The germline V gene has CDR1 SGHDN and CDR2 FVKESK. In nucleotides, the CDR3 is TGTGCCAGCAGCCATTCGGGGAGTCGTGGGACCCAGTACTTC. Translated: CASSHSGSRGTQYF.

The chain is built from TRBV7-9 and TRBJ1-4, with no clear D. The CDR3 covers 12 residues. The V end was cut by 3 bases, the J end by 5 bases, with 4 bases between. Germline V gene data show CDR1 as SEHNR and CDR2 as FQNEAQ (reference sequence). CDR3 coding DNA: TGTGCCAGCAGCTTCATCAATGAAAAACTGTTTTTT. Translating gives CASSFINEKLFF. The full variable domain, rest sourced from reference TRBV7-9 and TRBJ1-4, is DTGVSQNPRHKITKRGQNVTFRCDPISEHNRLYWYRQTLGQGPEFLTYFQNEAQLEKSRLLSDRFSAERPKGSFSTLEIQRTEQGDSAMYLCASSFINEKLFFGSGTQLSVL.

The chain uses TRBV5-1 and TRBJ2-1, with D possibly being TRBD2 (6 bases). The V and J ends lost 2 bases and 7 bases respectively, with 13 bases between them. Germline assignment: CDR1 SGHRS and CDR2 YFSETQ. The CDR3 has 14 amino acids. The CDR3 nucleotides read TGCGCCAGCAGCTTTGGCGGGGTTGGGAATGAGCAGTTCTTC. Amino acid sequence: CASSFGGVGNEQFF.

The rearrangement joins TRBV6-4 to TRBJ1-1; D may be TRBD1 (6 bases). Trimming took off 6 bases at V and 8 bases at J, with 16 bases between the two ends. Germline V gives CDR1 MRHNA, CDR2 SNTAGT. This CDR3 comprises 13 residues. The CDR3 reads CASSSWGQLEAFF. In DNA form, the CDR3 reads TGTGCCAGCAGCTCGTGGGGGCAGCTAGAAGCTTTCTTT.

The genes are TRBV2 and TRBJ2-1, with a weak D call TRBD1 (6 bases). The CDR3 totals 15 residues. Germline loops: CDR1 SNHLY, CDR2 FYNNEI. V dropped 4 bases and J dropped 6 bases, with 16 bases sitting between them. The CDR3 DNA reads TGTGCCAGCAGTGCGGGGACAACCTATACCAATGAGCAGTTCTTC. This translates into CASSAGTTYTNEQFF.

J is TRBJ2-2 and V is TRBV29-1; TRBD2 agrees at 10 bases. The CDR3 runs to 16 residues. Germline assignment: CDR1 SQVTM and CDR2 ANQGSEA. The J segment lost 0 bases and the V segment lost 4 bases, leaving 5 bases of the junction unmatched. The chain's CDR3 is CSVGELAGANTGELFF. CDR3 nucleotide sequence: TGCAGCGTTGGGGAGCTAGCGGGAGCGAACACCGGGGAGCTGTTTTTT.

This chain links TRBV9 with TRBJ1-5; D call uncertain. CDR1 is SGDLS and CDR2 is YYNGEE in the germline V gene. CDR3 length: 13 residues. V was shortened by 3 bases and J by 7 bases, with 11 bases between the two germline ends. In DNA form, the CDR3 reads TGTGCCAGCAGCGCGGGGTTGTGGCAGCCCCAGCATTTT. Translated, it gives CASSAGLWQPQHF.

In its sample, this clone was seen once. The chain has TRBV27 and TRBJ1-5; unclear D gene. The germline CDR1 and CDR2 sequences are MNHEY and SMNVEV (reference sequence). The CDR3 totals 13 residues. Trimming left V 2 bases short and J 2 bases short, with 4 bases between. The CDR3 DNA reads TGTGCCAGCAGTTTAGGCCGCAATCAGCCCCAGCATTTT. As protein: CASSLGRNQPQHF.

The genes are TRBV7-2 and TRBJ2-1; D is possibly TRBD2 (7 bases). V was cut by 5 bases and J by 0 bases, with 14 bases left in between. The germline V gene encodes CDR1 SGHTA and CDR2 FQGNSA. The CDR3 covers 16 residues. The CDR3 loop is CASSLPGGSSYNEQFF. In DNA form, the CDR3 reads TGTGCCAGCAGCCTTCCGGGGGGCAGCTCCTACAATGAGCAGTTCTTC.

There are a few counts of this clone. The CDR3 DNA reads as TGTGCCAGCAGCCTGGAGGAAAGACGGCAGTACTTC. Residues: CASSLEERRQYF. This sequence joins TRBV7-9 and TRBJ2-7; TRBD2 might be the D (5 bases). The CDR3 loop spans 12 amino acids. Trimming cost V 5 bases and J 9 bases, with 14 bases left between them. CDR1 is SEHNR, CDR2 FQNEAQ, per germline (reference sequence).

The rearrangement uses TRBV3-1 (or the pseudogene TRBV3-2) and TRBJ2-1; 10 bases align to TRBD2. The germline V gene encodes CDR1 LGHDT and CDR2 YNNKEL (reference sequence). The CDR3 has 17 amino acids. V lost 2 bases, J lost 6 bases, and 10 bases stayed unmatched. The CDR3 loop reads CASSQRLAGVVGNEQFF. The CDR3 DNA reads as TGTGCCAGCAGCCAAAGGCTAGCGGGGGTGGTAGGCAATGAGCAGTTCTTC.

The gene calls are TRBV7-9 and TRBJ2-7; 8 nucleotides align to TRBD1. Trimming removed 2 bases from V and 7 bases from J; junction bases left unmatched: 10. CDR1 SEHNR and CDR2 FQNEAQ come from the germline V gene (reference sequence). This CDR3 spans 15 amino acids. This CDR3 reads CASSLNQGAFKEQYF. CDR3 sequence (DNA): TGTGCCAGCAGCTTAAATCAGGGGGCGTTTAAAGAGCAGTACTTC. The full variable domain, its missing parts supplied by reference TRBV7-9 and TRBJ2-7, is DTGVSQNPRHKITKRGQNVTFRCDPISEHNRLYWYRQTLGQGPEFLTYFQNEAQLEKSRLLSDRFSAERPKGSFSTLEIQRTEQGDSAMYLCASSLNQGAFKEQYFGPGTRLTVT.

V and J are TRBV7-9 and TRBJ1-6, with 8 bases aligning to TRBD1. V shed 5 bases, J shed 6 bases, and the junction held 15 bases outside the gene matches. The CDR3 sequence is 18 residues long. Germline CDR1 reads SEHNR; CDR2 reads FQNEAQ (reference sequence). CDR3 residues: CASSPPGQEENLNSPLHF. The CDR3 coding sequence is TGTGCCAGCAGCCCTCCGGGACAGGAGGAGAATCTTAATTCACCCCTCCACTTT.

This chain's CDR3 is CASRGDRGTETQYF. CDR3 in DNA: TGTGCCAGTAGGGGTGACAGGGGGACAGAGACCCAGTACTTC. The V gene is TRBV6-5, the J gene TRBJ2-5; 9 positions agree with TRBD1. Germline assignment: CDR1 MNHEY and CDR2 SVGAGI. V trimming: 9 bases; J trimming: 4 bases; junction bases outside the gene matches: 9. The CDR3 runs to 14 residues.

This clone has only a few counts. The V call is TRBV28, the J call TRBJ2-7, with D unclear. CDR1 and CDR2 from the germline V gene are MDHEN and SYDVKM. This CDR3 spans 12 amino acids. The ends were cut back, 8 bases at V and 3 bases at J, with 11 bases in the middle. CDR3 in DNA: TGTGCCAGCGGTGGCCTTATCTACGAGCAGTACTTC. This translates into CASGGLIYEQYF.

V is TRBV5-1 and J is TRBJ2-1, with D unresolved. Germline assignment: CDR1 SGHRS and CDR2 YFSETQ. This CDR3 is 11 amino acids long. V dropped 0 bases and J dropped 9 bases, with 4 bases sitting between them. The CDR3 protein is CASSLVLEQFF. The CDR3 DNA is TGCGCCAGCAGCTTGGTTCTTGAGCAGTTCTTC.

The V gene is TRBV5-4, the J gene TRBJ1-3, with TRBD1 identical over 8 bases. The germline gives CDR1 SGHNT, CDR2 YYREEE (reference sequence). The CDR3 runs 16 residues. The trim removed 4 bases at V and 4 bases at J, leaving 10 bases unmatched. CDR3 nucleotide sequence: TGTGCCAGCAGCAGGGCAGGGGGCGCGCAGGGAAACACCATATATTTT. It yields the protein CASSRAGGAQGNTIYF.

The chain links TRBV29-1 to TRBJ1-3; TRBD1 is a possible D gene (5 bases). CDR3 length equals 15 residues. The V gene lost 8 bases and the J gene lost 3 bases, with 20 bases spanning the gap. CDR1 and CDR2 from the germline V gene are SQVTM and ANQGSEA. In DNA, the CDR3 is TGCAGCCCTACCCCGCGCAGGGCTGGTGGAAACACCATATATTTT. Encoded protein: CSPTPRRAGGNTIYF.

This clone was detected once. The V gene is TRBV29-1, the J gene TRBJ2-2; TRBD1 matches at 8 bases. The CDR3 length is 14 residues. Germline assignment: CDR1 SQVTM and CDR2 ANQGSEA. Trimming removed 7 bases from V and 5 bases from J; junction bases left unmatched: 9. The CDR3 loop reads CSGIGQGRTGELFF. The CDR3 DNA sequence: TGCAGCGGAATAGGACAGGGAAGGACCGGGGAGCTGTTTTTT.

The rearrangement links TRBV11-2 to TRBJ2-7; possible D gene TRBD2, 6 bases. This CDR3 has 17 amino acids. V lost 0 bases to trimming and J lost 2 bases, with 17 bases between them. Germline CDR1 and CDR2: SGHAT and FQNNGV. CDR3 DNA: TGTGCCAGCAGCTTAGATGGCGGAGGGTACGGGGCCTACGAGCAGTACTTC. Translating it yields CASSLDGGGYGAYEQYF.